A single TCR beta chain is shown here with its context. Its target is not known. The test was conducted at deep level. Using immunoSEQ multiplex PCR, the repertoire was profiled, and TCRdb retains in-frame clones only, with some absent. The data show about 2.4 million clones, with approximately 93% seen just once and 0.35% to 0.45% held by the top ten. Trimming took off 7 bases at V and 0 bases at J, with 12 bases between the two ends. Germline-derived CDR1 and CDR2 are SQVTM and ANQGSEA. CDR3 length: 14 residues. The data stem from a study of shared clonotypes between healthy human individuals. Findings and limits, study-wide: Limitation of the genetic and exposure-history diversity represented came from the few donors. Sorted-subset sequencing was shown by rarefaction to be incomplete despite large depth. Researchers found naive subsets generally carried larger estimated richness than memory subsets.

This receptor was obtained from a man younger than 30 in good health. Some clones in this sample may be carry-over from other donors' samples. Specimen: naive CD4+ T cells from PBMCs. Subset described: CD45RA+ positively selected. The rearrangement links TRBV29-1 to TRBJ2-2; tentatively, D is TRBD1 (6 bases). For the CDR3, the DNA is TGCAGCGCAAGCAGGGGCCCGAACACCGGGGAGCTGTTTTTT. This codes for CSASRGPNTGELFF.